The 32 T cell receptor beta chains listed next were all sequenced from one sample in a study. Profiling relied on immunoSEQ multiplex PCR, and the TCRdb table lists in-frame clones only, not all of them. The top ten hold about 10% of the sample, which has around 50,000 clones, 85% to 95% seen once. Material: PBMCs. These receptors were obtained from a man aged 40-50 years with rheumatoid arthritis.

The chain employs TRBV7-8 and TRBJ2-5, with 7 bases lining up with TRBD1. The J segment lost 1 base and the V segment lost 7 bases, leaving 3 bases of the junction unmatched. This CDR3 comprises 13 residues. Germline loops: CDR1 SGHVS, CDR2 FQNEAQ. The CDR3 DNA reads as TGTGCCAGCACCTGGGACAGCCAAGAGACCCAGTACTTC. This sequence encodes CASTWDSQETQYF.

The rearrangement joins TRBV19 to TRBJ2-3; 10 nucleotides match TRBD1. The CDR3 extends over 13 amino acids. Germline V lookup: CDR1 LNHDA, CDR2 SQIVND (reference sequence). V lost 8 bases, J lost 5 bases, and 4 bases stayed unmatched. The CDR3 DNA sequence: TGTGCCAGTTGTGGACAGGGGGGAGATACGCAGTATTTT. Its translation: CASCGQGGDTQYF.

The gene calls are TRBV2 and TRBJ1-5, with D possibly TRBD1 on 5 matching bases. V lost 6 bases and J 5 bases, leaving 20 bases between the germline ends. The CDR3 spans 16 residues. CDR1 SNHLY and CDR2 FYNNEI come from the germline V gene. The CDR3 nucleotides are TGTGCCAGCAGCCCCCTGGGGGAGGGAAGGCATCAGCCCCAGCATTTT. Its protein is CASSPLGEGRHQPQHF.

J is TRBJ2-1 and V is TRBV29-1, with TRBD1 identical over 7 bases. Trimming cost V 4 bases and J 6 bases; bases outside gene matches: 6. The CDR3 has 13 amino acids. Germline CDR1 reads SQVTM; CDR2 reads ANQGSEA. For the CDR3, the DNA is TGCAGCGTTGGACAGGGTTGGGGCAATGAGCAGTTCTTC. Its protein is CSVGQGWGNEQFF.

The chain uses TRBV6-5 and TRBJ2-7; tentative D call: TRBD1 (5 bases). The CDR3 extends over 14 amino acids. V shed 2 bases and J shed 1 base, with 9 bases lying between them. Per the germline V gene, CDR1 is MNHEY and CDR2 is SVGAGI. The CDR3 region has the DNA TGTGCCAGCAGTTACGGGCCAGGGTCCTACGAGCAGTACTTC. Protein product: CASSYGPGSYEQYF.

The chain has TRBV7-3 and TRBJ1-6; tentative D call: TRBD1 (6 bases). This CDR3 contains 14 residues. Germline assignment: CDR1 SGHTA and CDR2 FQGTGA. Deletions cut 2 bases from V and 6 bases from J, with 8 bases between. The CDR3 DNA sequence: TGTGCCAGCAGCTTAGGGGACACTAATTCACCCCTCCACTTT. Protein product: CASSLGDTNSPLHF.

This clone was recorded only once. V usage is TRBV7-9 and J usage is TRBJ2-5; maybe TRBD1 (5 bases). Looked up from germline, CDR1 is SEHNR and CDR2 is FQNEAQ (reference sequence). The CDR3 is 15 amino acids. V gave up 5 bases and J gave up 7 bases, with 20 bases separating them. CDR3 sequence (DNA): TGTGCCAGCAGCGCGCCCAGTATACCGCAGGGGACCCAGTACTTC. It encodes CASSAPSIPQGTQYF.

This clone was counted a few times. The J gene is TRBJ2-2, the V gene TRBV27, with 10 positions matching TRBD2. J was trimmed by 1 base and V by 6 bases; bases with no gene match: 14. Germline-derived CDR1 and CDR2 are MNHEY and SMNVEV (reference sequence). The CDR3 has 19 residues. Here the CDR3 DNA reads TGTGCCAGCAGCGACAGGGTTGGACTAGCGGAGAGGAACACCGGGGAGCTGTTTTTT. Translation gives CASSDRVGLAERNTGELFF.

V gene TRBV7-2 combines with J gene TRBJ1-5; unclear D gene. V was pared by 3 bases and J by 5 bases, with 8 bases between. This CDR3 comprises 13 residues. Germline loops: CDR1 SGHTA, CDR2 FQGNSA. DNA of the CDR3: TGTGCCAGCAGCTTGAGGCGGGATCAGCCCCAGCATTTT. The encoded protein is CASSLRRDQPQHF. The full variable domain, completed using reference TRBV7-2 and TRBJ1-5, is GAGVSQSPSNKVTEKGKDVELRCDPISGHTALYWYRQSLGQGLEFLIYFQGNSAPDKSGLPSDRFSAERTGGSVSTLTIQRTQQEDSAVYLCASSLRRDQPQHFGDGTRLSIL.

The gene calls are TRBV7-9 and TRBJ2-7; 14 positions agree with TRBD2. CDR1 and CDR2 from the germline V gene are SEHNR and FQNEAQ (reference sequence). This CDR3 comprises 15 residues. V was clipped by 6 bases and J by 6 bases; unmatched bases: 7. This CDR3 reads CASSPPGLAGVEQYF. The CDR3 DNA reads TGTGCCAGCAGTCCACCGGGACTAGCGGGAGTCGAGCAGTACTTC. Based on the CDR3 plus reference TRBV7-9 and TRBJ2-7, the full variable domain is DTGVSQNPRHKITKRGQNVTFRCDPISEHNRLYWYRQTLGQGPEFLTYFQNEAQLEKSRLLSDRFSAERPKGSFSTLEIQRTEQGDSAMYLCASSPPGLAGVEQYFGPGTRLTVT.

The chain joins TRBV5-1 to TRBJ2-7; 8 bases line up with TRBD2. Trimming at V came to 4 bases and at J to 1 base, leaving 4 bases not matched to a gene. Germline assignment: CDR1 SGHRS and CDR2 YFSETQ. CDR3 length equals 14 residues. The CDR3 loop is CASSQGLGSYEQYF. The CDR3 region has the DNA TGCGCCAGCAGCCAGGGACTAGGATCCTACGAGCAGTACTTC.

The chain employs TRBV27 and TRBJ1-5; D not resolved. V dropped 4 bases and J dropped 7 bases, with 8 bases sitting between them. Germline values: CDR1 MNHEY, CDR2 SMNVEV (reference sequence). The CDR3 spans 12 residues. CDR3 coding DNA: TGTGCCAGCAGTTCCCCCCGGCAGCCCCAGCATTTT. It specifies CASSSPRQPQHF.

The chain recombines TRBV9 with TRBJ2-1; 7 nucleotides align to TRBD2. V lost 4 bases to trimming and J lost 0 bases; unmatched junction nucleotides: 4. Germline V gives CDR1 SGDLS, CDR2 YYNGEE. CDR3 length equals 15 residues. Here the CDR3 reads CASSIRGDSYNEQFF. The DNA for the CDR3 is TGTGCCAGCAGCATACGGGGGGACTCCTACAATGAGCAGTTCTTC.

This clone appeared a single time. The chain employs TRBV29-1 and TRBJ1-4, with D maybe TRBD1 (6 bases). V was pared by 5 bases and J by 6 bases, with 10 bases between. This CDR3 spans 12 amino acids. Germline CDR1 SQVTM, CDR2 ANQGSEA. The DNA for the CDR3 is TGCAGCGTTCGGGGGGCTGATGAAAAACTGTTTTTT. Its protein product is CSVRGADEKLFF.

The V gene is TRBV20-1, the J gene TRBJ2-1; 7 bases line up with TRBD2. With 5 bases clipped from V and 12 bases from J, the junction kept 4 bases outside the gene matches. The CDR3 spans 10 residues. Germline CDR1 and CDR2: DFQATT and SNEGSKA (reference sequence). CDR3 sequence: CSAPRGVQFF. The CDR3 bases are TGCAGTGCTCCACGGGGGGTGCAGTTCTTC.

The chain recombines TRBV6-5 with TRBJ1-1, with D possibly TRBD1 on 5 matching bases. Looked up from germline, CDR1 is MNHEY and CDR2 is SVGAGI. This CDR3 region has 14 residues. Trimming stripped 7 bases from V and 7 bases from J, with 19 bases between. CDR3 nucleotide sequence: TGTGCCAGCATCCCGACTAGACAGAGGGATGAAGCTTTCTTT. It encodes CASIPTRQRDEAFF.

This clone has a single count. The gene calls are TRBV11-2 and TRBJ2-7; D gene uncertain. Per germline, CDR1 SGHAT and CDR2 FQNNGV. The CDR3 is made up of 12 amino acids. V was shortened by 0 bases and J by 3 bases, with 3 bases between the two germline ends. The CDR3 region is CASSLDGYEQYF. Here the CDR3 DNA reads TGTGCCAGCAGCTTAGATGGCTACGAGCAGTACTTC.

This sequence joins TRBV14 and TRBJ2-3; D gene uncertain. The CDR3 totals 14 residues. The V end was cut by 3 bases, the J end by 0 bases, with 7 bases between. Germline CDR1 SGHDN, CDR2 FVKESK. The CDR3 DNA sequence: TGTGCCAGCAGCCACCCGACTAGCACAGATACGCAGTATTTT. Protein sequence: CASSHPTSTDTQYF. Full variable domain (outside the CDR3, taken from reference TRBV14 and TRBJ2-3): EAGVTQFPSHSVIEKGQTVTLRCDPISGHDNLYWYRRVMGKEIKFLLHFVKESKQDESGMPNNRFLAERTGGTYSTLKVQPAELEDSGVYFCASSHPTSTDTQYFGPGTRLTVL.

DNA of the CDR3: TGTGCCAGCAGGATTGACTACAATGAGCAGTTCTTC. It specifies CASRIDYNEQFF. The genes are TRBV6-5 and TRBJ2-1, with D uncertain. Per the germline V gene, CDR1 is MNHEY and CDR2 is SVGAGI. The CDR3 runs 12 residues. V dropped 6 bases and J dropped 3 bases, with 6 bases sitting between them.

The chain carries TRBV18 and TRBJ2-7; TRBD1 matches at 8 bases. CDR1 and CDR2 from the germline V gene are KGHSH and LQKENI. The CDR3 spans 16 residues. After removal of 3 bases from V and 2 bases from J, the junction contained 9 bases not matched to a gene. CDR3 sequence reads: CASSPSDRVRPYEQYF. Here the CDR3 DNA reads TGTGCCAGCTCACCGTCGGACAGGGTGAGGCCCTACGAGCAGTACTTC.

DNA for the CDR3: TGTGCCAGCAGCTTAGCCAGGGGGCCATACCACTCCTACAATGAGCAGTTCTTC. This translates into CASSLARGPYHSYNEQFF. The chain employs TRBV13 and TRBJ2-1; 8 bases agree with TRBD1. CDR3 length: 18 amino acids. Per the germline V gene, CDR1 is PRHDT and CDR2 is FYEKMQ (reference sequence). With 1 base clipped from V and 0 bases from J, the junction kept 8 bases outside the gene matches.

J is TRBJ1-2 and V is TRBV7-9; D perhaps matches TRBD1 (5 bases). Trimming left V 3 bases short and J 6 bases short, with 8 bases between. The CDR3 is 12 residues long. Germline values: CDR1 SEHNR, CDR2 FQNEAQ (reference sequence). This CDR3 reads CASSFGGDGYTF. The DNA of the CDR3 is TGTGCCAGCAGCTTCGGAGGGGATGGCTACACCTTC.

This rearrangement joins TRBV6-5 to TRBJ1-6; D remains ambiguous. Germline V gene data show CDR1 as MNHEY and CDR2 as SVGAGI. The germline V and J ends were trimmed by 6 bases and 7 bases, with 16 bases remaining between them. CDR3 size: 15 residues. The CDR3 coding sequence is TGTGCCAGCAGCGCCATACTAGGGCCAAATTCACCCCTCCACTTT. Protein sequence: CASSAILGPNSPLHF.

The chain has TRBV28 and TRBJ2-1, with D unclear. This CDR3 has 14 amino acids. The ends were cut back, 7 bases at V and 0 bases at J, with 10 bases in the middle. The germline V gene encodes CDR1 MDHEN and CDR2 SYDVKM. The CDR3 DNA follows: TGTGCCAGCACCCCGATTAGCTCCTACAATGAGCAGTTCTTC. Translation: CASTPISSYNEQFF.

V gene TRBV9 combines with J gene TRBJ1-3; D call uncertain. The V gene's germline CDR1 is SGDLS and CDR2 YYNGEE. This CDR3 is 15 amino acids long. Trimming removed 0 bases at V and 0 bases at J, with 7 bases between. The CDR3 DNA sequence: TGTGCCAGCAGCGTAGGCGTCAGCTCTGGAAACACCATATATTTT. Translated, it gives CASSVGVSSGNTIYF.

CDR3 DNA: TGTGCCATCAGAGGGGACAGCTCCTACGAGCAGTACTTC. Protein sequence: CAIRGDSSYEQYF. The V gene is TRBV10-3, the J gene TRBJ2-7; the match to TRBD1 covers 7 bases. J lost 0 bases, V lost 6 bases, and 2 bases had no gene match. This CDR3 is built from 13 residues. Germline assignment: CDR1 ENHRY and CDR2 SYGVKD.

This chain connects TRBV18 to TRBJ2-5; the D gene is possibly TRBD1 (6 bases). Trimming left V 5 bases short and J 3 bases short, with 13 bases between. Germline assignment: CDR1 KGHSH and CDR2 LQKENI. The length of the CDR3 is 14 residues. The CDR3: CASSDLAGEETQYF. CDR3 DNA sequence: TGTGCCAGCTCAGATTTAGCAGGGGAAGAGACCCAGTACTTC.

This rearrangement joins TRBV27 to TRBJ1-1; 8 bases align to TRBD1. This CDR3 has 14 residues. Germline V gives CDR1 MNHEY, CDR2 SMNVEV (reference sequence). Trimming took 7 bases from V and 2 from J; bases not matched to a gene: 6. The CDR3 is CASTYGQGNTEAFF. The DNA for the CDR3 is TGTGCCAGCACCTACGGACAGGGCAACACTGAAGCTTTCTTT.

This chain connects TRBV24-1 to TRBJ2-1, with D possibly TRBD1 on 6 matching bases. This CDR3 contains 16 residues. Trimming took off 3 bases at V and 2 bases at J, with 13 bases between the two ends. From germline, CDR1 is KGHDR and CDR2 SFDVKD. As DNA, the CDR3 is TGTGCCACCAGTGATCCTGAAGCAGGGGCCTACAATGAGCAGTTCTTC. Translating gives CATSDPEAGAYNEQFF.

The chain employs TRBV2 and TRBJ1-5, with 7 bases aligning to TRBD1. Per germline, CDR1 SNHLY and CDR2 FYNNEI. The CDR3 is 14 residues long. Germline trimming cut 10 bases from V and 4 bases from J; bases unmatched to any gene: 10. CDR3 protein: CATSFRDRNQPQHF. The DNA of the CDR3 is TGTGCCACTTCCTTCCGGGACAGAAATCAGCCCCAGCATTTT.

CDR3 residues: CASSLVDRVTEKLFF. Written as DNA, the CDR3 is TGTGCCAGCAGCTTAGTTGACAGGGTGACTGAAAAACTGTTTTTT. The V gene is TRBV7-2, the J gene TRBJ1-4; 7 nucleotides agree with TRBD1. V was clipped by 1 base and J by 7 bases; unmatched bases: 6. The CDR3 loop spans 15 amino acids. Germline V CDR1 and CDR2: SGHTA, FQGNSA.

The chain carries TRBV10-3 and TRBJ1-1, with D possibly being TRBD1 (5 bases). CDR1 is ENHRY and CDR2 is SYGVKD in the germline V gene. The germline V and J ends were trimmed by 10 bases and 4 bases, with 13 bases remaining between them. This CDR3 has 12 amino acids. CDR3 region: CANQGSGTEAFF. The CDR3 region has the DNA TGTGCCAATCAGGGTTCCGGCACTGAAGCTTTCTTT.